This T cell receptor (beta chain) was profiled in a study of blood T cell repertoires in COVID-19. Method: immunoSEQ multiplex PCR; TCRdb's copy keeps in-frame clones and lacks some. The data contain around 150,000 clones, 80% of them singletons. Each recovered donor of Cohort 3 presented with two negative PCRs, clearance, or symptom resolution. Germline CDR1 is SGHVS and CDR2 is FNYEAQ. Trimming removed 5 bases from V and 8 bases from J, with 10 bases in between. This CDR3 contains 12 residues. This clonotype was obtained from a woman aged 55-70 years who had recovered from COVID-19. The sample taken for sequencing was PBMCs or T cells enriched from blood (not recorded which). The J gene is TRBJ2-1, the V gene TRBV7-6, with TRBD2 as a possible D gene (5 bases). The CDR3 here is CASSQEDHEQFF. The CDR3 DNA is TGTGCCAGCAGCCAGGAGGACCATGAGCAGTTCTTC.